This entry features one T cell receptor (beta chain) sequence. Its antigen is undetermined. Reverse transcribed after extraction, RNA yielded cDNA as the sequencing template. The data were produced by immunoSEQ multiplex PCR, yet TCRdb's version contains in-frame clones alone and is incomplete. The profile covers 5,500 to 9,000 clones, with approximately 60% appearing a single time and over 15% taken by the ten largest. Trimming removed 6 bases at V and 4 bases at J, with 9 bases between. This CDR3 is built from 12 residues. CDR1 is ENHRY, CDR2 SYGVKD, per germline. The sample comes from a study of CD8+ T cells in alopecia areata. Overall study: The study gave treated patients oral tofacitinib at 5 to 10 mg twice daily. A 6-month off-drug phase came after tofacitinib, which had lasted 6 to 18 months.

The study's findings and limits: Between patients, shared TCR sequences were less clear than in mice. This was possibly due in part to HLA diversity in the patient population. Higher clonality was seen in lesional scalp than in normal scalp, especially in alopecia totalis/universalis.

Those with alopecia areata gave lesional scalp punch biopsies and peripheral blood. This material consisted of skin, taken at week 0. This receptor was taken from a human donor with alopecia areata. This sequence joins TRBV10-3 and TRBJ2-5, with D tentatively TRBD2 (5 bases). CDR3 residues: CAIRTSGETQYF. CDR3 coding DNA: TGTGCCATCAGGACAAGCGGAGAGACCCAGTACTTC.